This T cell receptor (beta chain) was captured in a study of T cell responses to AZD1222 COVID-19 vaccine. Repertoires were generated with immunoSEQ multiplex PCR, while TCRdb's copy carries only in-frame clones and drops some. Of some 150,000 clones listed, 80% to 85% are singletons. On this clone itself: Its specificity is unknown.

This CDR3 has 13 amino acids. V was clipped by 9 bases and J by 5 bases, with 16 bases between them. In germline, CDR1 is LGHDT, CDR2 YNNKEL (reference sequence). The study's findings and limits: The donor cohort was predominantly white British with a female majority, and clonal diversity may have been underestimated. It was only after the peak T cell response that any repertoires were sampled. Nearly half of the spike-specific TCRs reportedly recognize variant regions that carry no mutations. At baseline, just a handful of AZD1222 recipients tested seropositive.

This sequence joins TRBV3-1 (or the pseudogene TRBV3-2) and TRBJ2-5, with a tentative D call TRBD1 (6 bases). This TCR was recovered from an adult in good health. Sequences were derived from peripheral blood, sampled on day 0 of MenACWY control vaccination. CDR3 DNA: TGTGCCAGTAACTCAGGGGAGCAGGAGACCCAGTACTTC. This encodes CASNSGEQETQYF.